This entry concerns a single TCR beta chain. Its antigen is as yet unknown. The data were taken from a study of chemoradiotherapy in HPV16-positive cancers. Regarding the study as a whole: HPV-responsive T-cell expansion during chemoradiotherapy was linked to improved recurrence-free survival in HPV16-positive patients. During treatment, candidate HPV-specific clones and E7-related motifs expanded in tumor.

The CDR3 is 15 amino acids. CDR1 and CDR2 (germline): SGHDT, YYEEEE. Unmatched junction bases numbered 13, after V lost 2 bases and J lost 9 bases. Method: immunoSEQ multiplex PCR; TCRdb's copy keeps in-frame clones and lacks some. The table includes 7,500 to 10,000 clones, over 80% detected once. The receptor was derived from a human donor with HPV-associated anogenital cancer. This material consisted of blood, taken from a patient who underwent chemoradiotherapy. V and J are TRBV5-6 and TRBJ1-1; 7 nucleotides align to TRBD1. CDR3 nucleotides: TGTGCCAGCAGCTTACAGGGACAGAGCGGGGCCCAAGCTTTCTTT. This encodes CASSLQGQSGAQAFF. Combining the CDR3 with reference TRBV5-6 and TRBJ1-1 gives the whole variable domain DAGVTQSPTHLIKTRGQQVTLRCSPKSGHDTVSWYQQALGQGPQFIFQYYEEEERQRGNFPDRFSGHQFPNYSSELNVNALLLGDSALYLCASSLQGQSGAQAFFGQGTRLTVV.